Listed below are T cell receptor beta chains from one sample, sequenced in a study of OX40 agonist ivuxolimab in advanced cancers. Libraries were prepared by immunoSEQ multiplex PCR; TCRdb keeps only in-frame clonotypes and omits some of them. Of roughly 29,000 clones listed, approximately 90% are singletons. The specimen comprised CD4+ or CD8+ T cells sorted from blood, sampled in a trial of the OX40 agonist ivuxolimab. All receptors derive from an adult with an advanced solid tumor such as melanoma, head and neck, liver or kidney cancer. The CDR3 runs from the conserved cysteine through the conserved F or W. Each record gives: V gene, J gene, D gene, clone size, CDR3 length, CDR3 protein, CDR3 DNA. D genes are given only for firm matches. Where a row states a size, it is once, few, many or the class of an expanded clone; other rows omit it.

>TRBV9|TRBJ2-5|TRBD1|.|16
CASSASGTGRGETQYF
TGTGCCAGCAGCGCATCCGGGACAGGGCGGGGGGAGACCCAGTACTTC
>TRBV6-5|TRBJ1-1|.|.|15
CASSYDWGKNTEAFF
TGTGCCAGCAGTTACGACTGGGGGAAGAACACTGAAGCTTTCTTT
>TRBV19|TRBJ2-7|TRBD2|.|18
CASSRSGLAGLSLGEQYF
TGTGCCAGTAGTAGGTCGGGACTAGCGGGATTATCCCTTGGCGAGCAGTACTTC
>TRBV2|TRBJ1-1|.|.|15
CAKPRTARPNTEAFF
TGTGCCAAGCCGAGGACGGCTCGACCGAACACTGAAGCTTTCTTT
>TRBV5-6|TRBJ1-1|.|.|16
CASSLAGMYVNTEAFF
TGTGCCAGCAGCTTGGCCGGGATGTACGTGAACACTGAAGCTTTCTTT
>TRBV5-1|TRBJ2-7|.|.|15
CASSGPQGSSYEQYF
TGCGCCAGCAGCGGCCCTCAGGGGAGCTCCTACGAGCAGTACTTC
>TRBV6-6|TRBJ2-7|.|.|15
CASSVDRRSSYEQYF
TGTGCCAGCAGTGTTGACCGTAGGAGCTCCTACGAGCAGTACTTC
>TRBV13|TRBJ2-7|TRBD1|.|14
CASSSGTGGYEQYF
TGTGCCAGCAGCTCCGGGACAGGGGGCTACGAGCAGTACTTC
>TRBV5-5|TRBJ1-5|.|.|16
CASSPTGTEANQPQHF
TGTGCCAGCAGCCCCACCGGGACGGAGGCTAATCAGCCCCAGCATTTT
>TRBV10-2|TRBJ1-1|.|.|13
CASSGGMNTEAFF
TGCGCCAGCAGTGGAGGAATGAACACTGAAGCTTTCTTT
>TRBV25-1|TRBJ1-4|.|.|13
CASMGLSNEKLFF
TGTGCCAGCATGGGATTATCTAATGAAAAACTGTTTTTT
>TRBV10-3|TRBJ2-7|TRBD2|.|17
CAISEPELAGGSYEQYF
TGTGCCATCAGTGAGCCTGAACTAGCGGGAGGGTCCTACGAGCAGTACTTC
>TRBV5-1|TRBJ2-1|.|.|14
CASSLAGKVDEQFF
TGCGCCAGCAGCTTGGCAGGGAAGGTCGATGAGCAGTTCTTC
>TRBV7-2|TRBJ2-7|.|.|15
CASSLGTGRSYEQYF
TGTGCCAGCAGCTTAGGTACGGGGCGCTCCTACGAGCAGTACTTC
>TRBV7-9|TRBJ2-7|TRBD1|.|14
CASSSRDRDREQYF
TGTGCCAGCAGCTCCCGGGACAGGGATAGAGAGCAGTACTTC
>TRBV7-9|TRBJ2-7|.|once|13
CASSLAGSGEQYF
TGTGCCAGCAGCTTAGCAGGGTCCGGCGAGCAGTACTTC
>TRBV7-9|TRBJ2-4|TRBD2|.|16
CASSRTSGPAKNIQYF
TGTGCCAGCAGCCGGACTAGCGGGCCAGCCAAAAACATTCAGTACTTC
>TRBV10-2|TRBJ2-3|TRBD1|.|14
CASRDREAPDTQYF
TGCGCCAGCAGGGACAGGGAAGCCCCAGATACGCAGTATTTT
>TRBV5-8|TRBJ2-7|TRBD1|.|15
CASSLDGQDSYEQYF
TGTGCCAGCAGCCTGGACGGACAGGACTCCTACGAGCAGTACTTC
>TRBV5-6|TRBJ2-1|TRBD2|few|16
CASSPLAGESYNEQFF
TGTGCCAGCAGCCCGTTAGCGGGGGAATCCTACAATGAGCAGTTCTTC
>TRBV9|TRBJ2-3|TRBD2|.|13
CASSGGGADTQYF
TGTGCCAGCAGCGGGGGAGGGGCAGATACGCAGTATTTT
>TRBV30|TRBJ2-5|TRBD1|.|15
CAWSWTGGPQETQYF
TGTGCCTGGAGTTGGACAGGGGGGCCCCAAGAGACCCAGTACTTC
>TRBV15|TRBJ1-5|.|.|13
CATSRVGGQPQHF
TGTGCCACCAGCAGAGTCGGGGGACAGCCCCAGCATTTT
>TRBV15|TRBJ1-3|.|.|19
CATSRGWQTDFISGNTIYF
TGTGCCACCAGCAGAGGGTGGCAAACCGACTTTATCTCGGGAAACACCATATATTTT
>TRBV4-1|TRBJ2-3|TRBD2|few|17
CASSQLVLAGEEDTQYF
TGCGCCAGCAGCCAGTTAGTCCTAGCGGGAGAGGAAGATACGCAGTATTTT
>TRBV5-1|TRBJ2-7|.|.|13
CASSSDTTYEQYF
TGCGCCAGCAGCTCCGACACCACCTACGAGCAGTACTTC
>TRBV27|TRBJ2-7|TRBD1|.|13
CATGQGLSYEQYF
TGTGCCACTGGACAGGGCCTCTCCTACGAGCAGTACTTC
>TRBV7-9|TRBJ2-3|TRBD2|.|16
CASSPIAGVLTDTQYF
TGTGCCAGCAGCCCAATAGCGGGAGTATTGACAGATACGCAGTATTTT
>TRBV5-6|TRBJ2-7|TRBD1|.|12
CASSDRAYEQYF
TGTGCCAGCAGCGACAGGGCCTACGAGCAGTACTTC
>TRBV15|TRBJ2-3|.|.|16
CATSRGTTGPTDTQYF
TGTGCCACCAGCAGAGGGACCACAGGCCCCACAGATACGCAGTATTTT
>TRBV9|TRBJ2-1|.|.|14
CASNGQGGHNEQFF
TGTGCCAGCAATGGGCAGGGGGGACACAATGAGCAGTTCTTC
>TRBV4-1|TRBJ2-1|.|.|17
CASSQTPPGAQTSEQFF
TGCGCCAGCAGCCAAACCCCCCCAGGGGCCCAGACATCTGAGCAGTTCTTC
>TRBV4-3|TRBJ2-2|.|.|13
CASSQDDTGELFF
TGCGCCAGCAGCCAAGATGACACCGGGGAGCTGTTTTTT
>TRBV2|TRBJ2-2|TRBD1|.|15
CASRPGTGSTGELFF
TGTGCCAGCAGACCAGGGACAGGTTCCACCGGGGAGCTGTTTTTT
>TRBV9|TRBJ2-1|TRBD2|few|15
CASSLAGSSYNEQFF
TGTGCCAGCAGCCTAGCGGGGAGCTCCTACAATGAGCAGTTCTTC
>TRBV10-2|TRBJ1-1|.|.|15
CASRLLTGPAAEAFF
TGCGCCAGCAGACTTTTGACAGGACCGGCAGCTGAAGCTTTCTTT
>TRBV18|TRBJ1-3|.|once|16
CASSPLGPNDGNTIYF
TGTGCCAGCTCACCACTGGGACCGAACGACGGAAACACCATATATTTT
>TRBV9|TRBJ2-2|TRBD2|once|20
CASSVVDAPGLAANTGELFF
TGTGCCAGCAGCGTCGTAGACGCCCCGGGACTAGCCGCAAACACCGGGGAGCTGTTTTTT
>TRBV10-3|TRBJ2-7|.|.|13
CAISDGVSYEQYF
TGTGCCATCAGTGACGGGGTATCCTACGAGCAGTACTTC
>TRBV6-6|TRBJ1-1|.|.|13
CASSPQGSAEAFF
TGTGCCAGCAGCCCACAGGGTAGCGCTGAAGCTTTCTTT
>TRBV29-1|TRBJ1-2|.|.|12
CSVEVPNYGYTF
TGCAGCGTTGAAGTACCTAACTATGGCTACACCTTC
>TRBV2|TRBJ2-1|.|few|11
CASTSYNEQFF
TGTGCCAGCACAAGTTACAATGAGCAGTTCTTC
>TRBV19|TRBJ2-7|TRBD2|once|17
CASSIVGGASGGYEQYF
TGTGCCAGTAGTATCGTAGGCGGGGCTAGCGGGGGTTACGAGCAGTACTTC
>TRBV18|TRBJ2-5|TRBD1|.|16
CASSPNSRGNQETQYF
TGTGCCAGCTCACCGAACAGCAGGGGGAACCAAGAGACCCAGTACTTC
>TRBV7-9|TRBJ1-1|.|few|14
CASSRRQMNTEAFF
TGTGCCAGCAGCAGACGACAGATGAACACTGAAGCTTTCTTT
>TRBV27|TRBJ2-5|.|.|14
CASSSNGDWETQYF
TGTGCCAGCAGTTCTAATGGGGACTGGGAGACCCAGTACTTC
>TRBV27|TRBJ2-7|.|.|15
CASSLSYGETYEQYF
TGTGCCAGCAGTTTATCATACGGGGAGACCTACGAGCAGTACTTC
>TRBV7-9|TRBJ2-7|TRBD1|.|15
CASSLLTGASYEQYF
TGTGCCAGCAGCTTGCTGACAGGGGCTTCCTACGAGCAGTACTTC
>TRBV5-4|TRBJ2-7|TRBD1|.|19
CASSSYRGETLRFAYEQYF
TGTGCCAGCAGCTCGTACAGGGGGGAAACACTTCGATTTGCCTACGAGCAGTACTTC
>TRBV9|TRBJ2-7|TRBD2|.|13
CAGGSGYSYEQYF
TGTGCCGGGGGTAGCGGGTACTCCTACGAGCAGTACTTC
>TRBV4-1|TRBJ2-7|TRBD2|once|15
CASSQAISGNYEQYF
TGCGCCAGCAGCCAGGCCATTAGCGGGAACTACGAGCAGTACTTC
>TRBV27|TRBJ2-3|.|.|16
CASSPRTWGETDTQYF
TGTGCCAGCAGTCCGCGTACGTGGGGCGAAACAGATACGCAGTATTTT
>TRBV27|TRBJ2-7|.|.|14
CASSKGLKIYEQYF
TGTGCCAGCTCTAAGGGGCTCAAGATTTACGAGCAGTACTTC
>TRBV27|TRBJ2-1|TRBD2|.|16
CASSLAGGPTYNEQFF
TGTGCCAGCAGTTTAGCGGGAGGGCCGACCTACAATGAGCAGTTCTTC